Below, one T cell receptor beta chain is given with its context. The antigen is unknown. The CDR3 has 16 residues. Trimming pared 8 bases from V and 2 bases from J, leaving 22 bases between. In germline, CDR1 is MNHGY, CDR2 SVAAGI. Libraries were prepared by immunoSEQ multiplex PCR; TCRdb keeps only in-frame clonotypes and omits some of them. The profile shows more than 90,000 clones, more than 70% of them singletons. The sample originates from a study of PD-1 blockade in classical Hodgkin lymphoma. The sample's time point: cycle 4 day 1 (C4D1), after 5 to 7 weeks of nivolumab. Every patient relapsed after autologous stem cell transplantation, and brentuximab vedotin exposure varied. Study results and caveats: CD4+ TCR diversity climbed significantly by C4D1, unlike CD8+ TCR diversity. Newly diagnosed patients and complete responders had comparable diversity at baseline. Underlying causes for the observed repertoire differences were not defined, possibly disease activity or prior therapy.

The sequencing here drew on peripheral blood mononuclear cells (PBMCs), taken before the fourth cycle of nivolumab. The sequence was obtained from a human donor with classical Hodgkin lymphoma. The rearrangement joins TRBV6-9 to TRBJ2-7, with D maybe TRBD1 (6 bases). CDR3 DNA sequence: TGTGCCAGCGCCAAGCAGGGGCTACCTACCACCTACGAGCAGTACTTC. The encoded protein is CASAKQGLPTTYEQYF.